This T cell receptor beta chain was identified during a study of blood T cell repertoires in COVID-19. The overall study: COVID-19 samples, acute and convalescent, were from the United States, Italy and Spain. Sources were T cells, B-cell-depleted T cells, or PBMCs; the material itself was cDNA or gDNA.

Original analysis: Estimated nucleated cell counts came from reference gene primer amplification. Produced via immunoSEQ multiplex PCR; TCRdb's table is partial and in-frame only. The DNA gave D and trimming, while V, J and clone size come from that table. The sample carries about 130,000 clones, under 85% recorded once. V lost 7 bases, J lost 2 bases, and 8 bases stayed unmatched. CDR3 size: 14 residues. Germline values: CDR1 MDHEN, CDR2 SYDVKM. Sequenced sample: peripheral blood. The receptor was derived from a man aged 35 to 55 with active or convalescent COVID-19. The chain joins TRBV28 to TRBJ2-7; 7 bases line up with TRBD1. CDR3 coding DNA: TGTGCCAGCAAGAAGGACAGGCGAACCTACGAGCAGTACTTC. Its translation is CASKKDRRTYEQYF.